Below are 18 T cell receptor beta chains sequenced from a single sample in a study of T cell changes during pregnancy in multiple sclerosis (dated by TCRdb to the late 2010s). The library relied on the immunoSEQ multiplex PCR assay. This immuneACCESS table, as held by TCRdb, lists in-frame sequences with V and J called but not all clones. Of the missing ones, under half trace to an unresolved V gene in checked studies; the others have no known cause. Recorded for this sample are 85,000 to 100,000 clones; roughly 92% of them occurred a single time. The ten top clones hold almost 1% of the sample. Sequenced here: peripheral blood, sampled after pregnancy. The source is a female donor with multiple sclerosis, enrolled in a pregnancy study.

V usage is TRBV6-1 and J usage is TRBJ1-1; D ambiguous. Germline V lookup: CDR1 MNHNS, CDR2 SASEGT. The CDR3 runs 18 residues. Trimming shortened V by 2 bases and J by 5 bases, and 24 bases separated the two germline ends. CDR3 sequence: CASSERRSEHAVVTEAFF. The CDR3 coding sequence is TGTGCCAGCAGTGAACGAAGGTCGGAGCACGCCGTAGTGACTGAAGCTTTCTTT.

The V and J genes are TRBV28 and TRBJ2-7; 8 nucleotides line up with TRBD1. The CDR3 contains 15 residues. Trimming removed 4 bases from V and 6 bases from J; junction bases left unmatched: 11. Germline V gene lookup returns CDR1 MDHEN and CDR2 SYDVKM. The CDR3 region has the DNA TGTGCCAGCAGTTCGACCCAGGGGGCGCTGGGCGAGCAGTACTTC. Amino acid sequence: CASSSTQGALGEQYF.

The chain is built from TRBV18 and TRBJ2-7, with a possible D match to TRBD2 (5 bases). Trimming removed 5 bases from V and 1 base from J, with 9 bases in between. The length of the CDR3 is 13 residues. Germline assignment: CDR1 KGHSH and CDR2 LQKENI. CDR3 sequence: CASSDGLSYEQYF. The CDR3 region has the DNA TGTGCCAGCTCAGACGGACTGTCCTACGAGCAGTACTTC.

The V gene is TRBV6-6, the J gene TRBJ1-2, with 10 bases aligning to TRBD1. The CDR3 has 16 residues. Germline V gene sequence: CDR1 MNHNY, CDR2 SVGAGI (reference sequence). V shed 2 bases, J shed 0 bases, and the junction held 3 bases outside the gene matches. As DNA, the CDR3 is TGTGCCAGCAGTTACCTAGACAGGGGGCCTAACTATGGCTACACCTTC. As protein: CASSYLDRGPNYGYTF.

The chain uses TRBV9 and TRBJ1-1, with a possible D match to TRBD1 (5 bases). V was shortened by 5 bases and J by 5 bases, with 16 bases between the two germline ends. Germline V gene data show CDR1 as SGDLS and CDR2 as YYNGEE. The length of the CDR3 is 14 residues. Here the CDR3 DNA reads TGTGCCAGCAGAACGGTATCTGGGGGGACTGAAGCTTTCTTT. Translating it yields CASRTVSGGTEAFF.

The rearrangement uses TRBV21-1 and TRBJ2-7; the D call of TRBD1 is as the table states it, not checked on the DNA. TRBV21-1 is listed as a pseudogene. This CDR3 region has 19 residues. CDR3: CASSKLRPGRTRSPSEQYF. As DNA, the CDR3 is TGTGCCAGCAGCAAACTTCGTCCGGGTAGGACAAGGTCCCCGAGCGAGCAGTACTTC.

The V gene is TRBV18, the J gene TRBJ2-5; the D gene is possibly TRBD2 (6 bases). The CDR3 sequence is 13 residues long. Germline assignment: CDR1 KGHSH and CDR2 LQKENI. The V end was cut by 5 bases, the J end by 4 bases, with 11 bases between. In nucleotides, the CDR3 is TGTGCCAGCTCAACGGGAGTTAGAGAGACCCAGTACTTC. Its protein product is CASSTGVRETQYF.

The genes are TRBV19 and TRBJ2-2; 8 bases agree with TRBD1. This CDR3 has 16 amino acids. V was pared by 1 base and J by 0 bases, with 1 base of the junction left unmatched. The germline V gene has CDR1 LNHDA and CDR2 SQIVND (reference sequence). Here the CDR3 reads CASSIGRGPNTGELFF. For the CDR3, the DNA is TGTGCCAGTAGTATAGGCAGGGGGCCGAACACCGGGGAGCTGTTTTTT.

The chain has TRBV11-2 and TRBJ1-3; possible D gene TRBD1, 6 bases. Per germline, CDR1 SGHAT and CDR2 FQNNGV. V gave up 4 bases and J gave up 1 base, with 11 bases separating them. The CDR3 totals 15 residues. The CDR3 sequence is CASSSIRGSGNTIYF. The CDR3 DNA is TGTGCCAGCAGCTCAATCAGGGGATCTGGAAACACCATATATTTT.

J is TRBJ2-7 and V is TRBV4-1, with 8 bases that match TRBD1. This CDR3 is 15 amino acids long. J lost 0 bases, V lost 4 bases, and 5 bases had no gene match. Germline V CDR1 and CDR2: MGHRA, YSYEKL. CDR3: CASSLGQGASYEQYF. The CDR3 bases are TGCGCCAGCAGCCTCGGACAGGGTGCCTCCTACGAGCAGTACTTC.

The gene calls are TRBV5-6 and TRBJ2-3, with a possible D match to TRBD1 (5 bases). With 1 base removed from V and 6 bases from J, the gap between germline ends came to 15 bases. Per the germline V gene, CDR1 is SGHDT and CDR2 is YYEEEE. The CDR3 has 15 amino acids. Here the CDR3 DNA reads TGTGCCAGCAGCTTGTTAGGGGTTGGCGTGGATACGCAGTATTTT. As protein: CASSLLGVGVDTQYF.

This clone was counted between two and nine times. This chain uses TRBV4-1 with TRBJ1-1, with D unresolved. The ends were cut back, 0 bases at V and 7 bases at J, with 9 bases in the middle. The CDR3 is 13 amino acids. From germline, CDR1 is MGHRA and CDR2 YSYEKL. The CDR3 region is CASSQESVLEAFF. CDR3 DNA: TGCGCCAGCAGCCAAGAGAGTGTTCTTGAAGCTTTCTTT.

CDR3: CASSLVDRSEAFF. The CDR3 DNA reads as TGTGCCAGCAGCTTAGTCGATCGGAGTGAAGCTTTCTTT. The chain employs TRBV7-6 and TRBJ1-1; D is ambiguous. Trimming removed 1 base at V and 7 bases at J, with 10 bases between. Germline-derived CDR1 and CDR2 are SGHVS and FNYEAQ. The CDR3 length is 13 residues.

Written as DNA, the CDR3 is TGTGCCACCAGGGTACAGGGCAGCGAGACCCAGTACTTC. Amino acid sequence: CATRVQGSETQYF. The chain combines TRBV15 with TRBJ2-5; perhaps TRBD1 as D (6 bases). From germline, CDR1 is LNHNV and CDR2 YYDKDF (reference sequence). The CDR3 covers 13 residues. Trimming pared 6 bases from V and 5 bases from J, leaving 13 bases between.

The chain recombines TRBV11-1 with TRBJ2-7; D gene unclear. The CDR3 is 14 residues long. The V and J ends lost 5 bases and 2 bases respectively, with 13 bases between them. Germline values: CDR1 SGHAT, CDR2 FQDESV (reference sequence). CDR3 loop: CASSETGDPYEQYF. In DNA form, the CDR3 reads TGTGCCAGCAGCGAAACGGGTGATCCCTACGAGCAGTACTTC.

This clone was recorded once. The V and J genes are TRBV6-4 and TRBJ2-2, with D perhaps TRBD1 (6 bases). The V gene's germline CDR1 is MRHNA and CDR2 SNTAGT. V was shortened by 7 bases and J by 8 bases, with 26 bases between the two germline ends. The CDR3 extends over 17 amino acids. Here the CDR3 reads CASIYTPGHFFSGELFF. CDR3 DNA sequence: TGTGCCAGCATTTATACTCCGGGACATTTTTTTTCAGGGGAGCTGTTTTTT.

The rearrangement uses TRBV6-4 and TRBJ2-1, with 8 positions matching TRBD2. Germline loops: CDR1 MRHNA, CDR2 SNTAGT. Trimming cost V 4 bases and J 1 base; bases outside gene matches: 3. The CDR3 spans 15 residues. In nucleotides, the CDR3 is TGTGCCAGCAGTGTGGTAGCGGGATCCTACAATGAGCAGTTCTTC. Protein sequence: CASSVVAGSYNEQFF.

The J gene is TRBJ1-4, the V gene TRBV5-1, with D tentatively TRBD1 (5 bases). V was pared by 0 bases and J by 7 bases, with 13 bases between. The CDR3 spans 15 residues. Germline CDR1 is SGHRS and CDR2 is YFSETQ. Written as DNA, the CDR3 is TGCGCCAGCAGCTTGGACATGGGGCAGAGTGAAAAACTGTTTTTT. It encodes CASSLDMGQSEKLFF.